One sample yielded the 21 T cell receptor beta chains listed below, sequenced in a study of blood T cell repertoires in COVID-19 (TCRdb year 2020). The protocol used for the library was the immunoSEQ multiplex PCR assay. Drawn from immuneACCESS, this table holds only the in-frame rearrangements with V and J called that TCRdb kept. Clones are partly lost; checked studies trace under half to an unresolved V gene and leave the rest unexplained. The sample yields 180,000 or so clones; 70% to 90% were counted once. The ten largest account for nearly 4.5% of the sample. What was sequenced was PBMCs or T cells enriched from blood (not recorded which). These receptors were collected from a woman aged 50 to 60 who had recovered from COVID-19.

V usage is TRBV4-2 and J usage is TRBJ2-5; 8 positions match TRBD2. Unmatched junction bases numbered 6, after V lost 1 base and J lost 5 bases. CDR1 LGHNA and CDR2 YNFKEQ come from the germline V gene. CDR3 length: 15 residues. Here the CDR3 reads CASSQGRGGEETQYF. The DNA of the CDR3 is TGTGCCAGCAGCCAAGGACGGGGGGGCGAGGAGACCCAGTACTTC.

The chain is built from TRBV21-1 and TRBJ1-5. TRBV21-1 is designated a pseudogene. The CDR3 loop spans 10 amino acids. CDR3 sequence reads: CASSKGRKEF. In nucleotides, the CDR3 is TGTGCCAGCAGCAAAGGGAGGAAGGAGTTT.

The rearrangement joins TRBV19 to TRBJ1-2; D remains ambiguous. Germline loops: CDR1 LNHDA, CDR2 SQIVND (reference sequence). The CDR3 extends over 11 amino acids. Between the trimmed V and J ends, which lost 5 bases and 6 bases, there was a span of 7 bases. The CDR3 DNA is TGTGCCAGTAGTTATACGGATGGCTACACCTTC. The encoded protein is CASSYTDGYTF. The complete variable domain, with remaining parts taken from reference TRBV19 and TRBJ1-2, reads DGGITQSPKYLFRKEGQNVTLSCEQNLNHDAMYWYRQDPGQGLRLIYYSQIVNDFQKGDIAEGYSVSREKKESFPLTVTSAQKNPTAFYLCASSYTDGYTFGSGTRLTVV.

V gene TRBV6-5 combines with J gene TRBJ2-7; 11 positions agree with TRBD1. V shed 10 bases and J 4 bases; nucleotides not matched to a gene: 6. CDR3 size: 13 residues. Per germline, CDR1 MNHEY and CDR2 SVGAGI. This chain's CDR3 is CAIGTGGLYEQYV. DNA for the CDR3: TGTGCCATCGGGACAGGGGGATTATACGAGCAGTACGTC.

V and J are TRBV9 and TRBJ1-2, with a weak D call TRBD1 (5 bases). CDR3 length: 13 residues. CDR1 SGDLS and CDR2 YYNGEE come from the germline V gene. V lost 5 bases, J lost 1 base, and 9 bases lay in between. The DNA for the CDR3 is TGTGCCAGCAGGACAGATTTTAACTATGGCTACACCTTC. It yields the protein CASRTDFNYGYTF.

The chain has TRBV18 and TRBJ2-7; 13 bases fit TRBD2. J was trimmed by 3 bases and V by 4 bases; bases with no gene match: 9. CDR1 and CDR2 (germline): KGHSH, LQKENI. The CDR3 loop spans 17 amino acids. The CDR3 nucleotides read TGTGCCAGCTCACAAAAAGGACTAGCGGGGGTCAACTACGAGCAGTACGTC. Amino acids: CASSQKGLAGVNYEQYV.

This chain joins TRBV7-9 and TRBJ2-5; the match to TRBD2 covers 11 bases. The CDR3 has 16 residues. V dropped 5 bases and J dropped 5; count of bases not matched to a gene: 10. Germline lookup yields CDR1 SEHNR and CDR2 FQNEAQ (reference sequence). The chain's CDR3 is CASSPTSGIPGETQYF. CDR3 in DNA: TGTGCCAGCAGCCCGACTAGCGGGATCCCGGGGGAGACCCAGTACTTC.

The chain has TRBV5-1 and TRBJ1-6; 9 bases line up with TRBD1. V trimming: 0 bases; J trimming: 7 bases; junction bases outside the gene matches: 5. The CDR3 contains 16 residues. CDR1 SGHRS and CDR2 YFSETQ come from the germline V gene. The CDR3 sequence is CASSLVGTGRNSPLHF. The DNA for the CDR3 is TGCGCCAGCAGCTTGGTTGGGACAGGGAGAAATTCACCCCTCCACTTT. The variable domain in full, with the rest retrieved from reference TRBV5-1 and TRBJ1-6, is KAGVTQTPRYLIKTRGQQVTLSCSPISGHRSVSWYQQTPGQGLQFLFEYFSETQRNKGNFPGRFSGRQFSNSRSEMNVSTLELGDSALYLCASSLVGTGRNSPLHFGNGTRLTVT.

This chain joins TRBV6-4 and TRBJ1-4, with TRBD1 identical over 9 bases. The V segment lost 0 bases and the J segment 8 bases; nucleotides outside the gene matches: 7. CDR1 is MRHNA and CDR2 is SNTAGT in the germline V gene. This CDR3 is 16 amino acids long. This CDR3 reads CASSDSIADRGEKLFF. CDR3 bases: TGTGCCAGCAGTGACTCGATAGCTGACAGGGGGGAAAAACTGTTTTTT.

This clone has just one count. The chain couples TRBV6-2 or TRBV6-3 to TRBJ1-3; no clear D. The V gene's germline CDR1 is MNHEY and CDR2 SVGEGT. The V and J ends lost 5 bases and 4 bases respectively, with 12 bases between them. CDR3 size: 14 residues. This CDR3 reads CASSPSFPGNTIYF. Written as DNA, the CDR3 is TGTGCCAGCAGTCCCAGTTTCCCCGGAAACACCATATATTTT.

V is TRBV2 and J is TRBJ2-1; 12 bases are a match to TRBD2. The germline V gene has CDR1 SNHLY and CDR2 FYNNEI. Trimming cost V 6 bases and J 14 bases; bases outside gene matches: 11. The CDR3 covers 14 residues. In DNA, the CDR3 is TGTGCCAGCAGGTACCGGGCGACTAGCGGGAGAGAGTTCTTC. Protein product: CASRYRATSGREFF.

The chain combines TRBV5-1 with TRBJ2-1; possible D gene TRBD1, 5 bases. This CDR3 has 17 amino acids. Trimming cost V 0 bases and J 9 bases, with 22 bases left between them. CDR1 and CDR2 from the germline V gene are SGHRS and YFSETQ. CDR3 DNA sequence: TGCGCCAGCAGCTTGGCCTTAAGGACAATGAGTTTCAGTGAGCAGTTCTTC. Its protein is CASSLALRTMSFSEQFF. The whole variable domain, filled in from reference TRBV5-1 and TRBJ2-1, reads KAGVTQTPRYLIKTRGQQVTLSCSPISGHRSVSWYQQTPGQGLQFLFEYFSETQRNKGNFPGRFSGRQFSNSRSEMNVSTLELGDSALYLCASSLALRTMSFSEQFFGPGTRLTVL.

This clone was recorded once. The CDR3 sequence is CASKTEYEQYV. The CDR3 DNA reads as TGTGCCAGTAAGACAGAATACGAGCAGTACGTC. The rearrangement joins TRBV19 to TRBJ2-7; tentatively, D is TRBD1 (5 bases). CDR3 length equals 11 residues. Germline values: CDR1 LNHDA, CDR2 SQIVND (reference sequence). Trimming took 7 bases from V and 4 from J, leaving 8 bases between them.

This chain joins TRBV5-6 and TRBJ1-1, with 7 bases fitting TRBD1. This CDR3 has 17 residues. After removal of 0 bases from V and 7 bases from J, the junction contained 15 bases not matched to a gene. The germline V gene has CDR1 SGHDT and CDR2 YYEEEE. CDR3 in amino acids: CASSLAPTKGATVEAFF. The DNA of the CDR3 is TGTGCCAGCAGCTTGGCACCCACCAAGGGGGCTACGGTTGAAGCTTTCTTT.

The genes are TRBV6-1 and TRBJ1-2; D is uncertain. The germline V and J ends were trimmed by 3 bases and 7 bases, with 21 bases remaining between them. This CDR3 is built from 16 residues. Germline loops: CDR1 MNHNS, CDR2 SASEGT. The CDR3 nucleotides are TGTGCCAGCAGTGACCCGCCTCAGCCCTCGGCGGGTGGCTACACCTTC. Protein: CASSDPPQPSAGGYTF.

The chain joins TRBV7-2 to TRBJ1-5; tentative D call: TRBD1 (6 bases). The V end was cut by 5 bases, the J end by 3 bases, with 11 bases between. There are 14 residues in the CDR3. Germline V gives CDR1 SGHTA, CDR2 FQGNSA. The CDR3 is CASSTRTDNQPQHF. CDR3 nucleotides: TGTGCCAGCAGCACTCGGACAGACAATCAGCCCCAGCATTTT.

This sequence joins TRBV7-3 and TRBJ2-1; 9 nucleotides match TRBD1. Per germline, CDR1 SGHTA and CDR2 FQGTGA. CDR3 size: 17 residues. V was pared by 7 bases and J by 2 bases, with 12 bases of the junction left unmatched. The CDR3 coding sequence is TGTGCCAGCAATAACCATGCCGGGACAGGGACCTACAATGAGCAGTTCTTC. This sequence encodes CASNNHAGTGTYNEQFF. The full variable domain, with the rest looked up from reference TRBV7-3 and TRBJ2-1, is GAGVSQTPSNKVTEKGKYVELRCDPISGHTALYWYRQSLGQGPEFLIYFQGTGAADDSGLPNDRFFAVRPEGSVSTLKIQRTERGDSAVYLCASNNHAGTGTYNEQFFGPGTRLTVL.

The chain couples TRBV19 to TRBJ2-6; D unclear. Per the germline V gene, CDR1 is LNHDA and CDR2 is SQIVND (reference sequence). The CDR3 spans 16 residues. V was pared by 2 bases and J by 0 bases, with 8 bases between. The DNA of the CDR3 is TGTGCCAGTAGTATAAACAGCCCCTCTGGGGCCAACGTCCTGACTTTC. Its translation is CASSINSPSGANVLTF.

Here the CDR3 DNA reads TGTGCCTGGAGGGAAGGGACAGGGACTGAAAAACTGTTTTTT. Translation: CAWREGTGTEKLFF. This chain connects TRBV30 to TRBJ1-4; 9 bases agree with TRBD1. V lost 3 bases and J lost 7; bases outside the gene matches: 6. CDR3 length: 14 residues. Germline V gene lookup returns CDR1 GTSNPN and CDR2 SVGIG (reference sequence).

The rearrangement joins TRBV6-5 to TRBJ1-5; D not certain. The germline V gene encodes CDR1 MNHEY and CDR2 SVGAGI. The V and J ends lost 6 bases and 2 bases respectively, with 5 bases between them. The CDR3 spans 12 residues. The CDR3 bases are TGTGCCAGCAGCCGGGGCAATCAGCCCCAGCATTTT. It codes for CASSRGNQPQHF.

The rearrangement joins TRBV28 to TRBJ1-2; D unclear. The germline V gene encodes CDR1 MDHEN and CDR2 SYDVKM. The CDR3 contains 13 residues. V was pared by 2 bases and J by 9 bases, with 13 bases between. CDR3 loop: CASSLTVARRYTF. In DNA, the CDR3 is TGTGCCAGCAGTTTAACGGTCGCACGTCGCTACACCTTC.